This is a list of T cell receptor beta chains from one sample in a study of T cells in localized non-small cell lung cancer. Method: immunoSEQ multiplex PCR; TCRdb's copy keeps in-frame clones and lacks some. The sample carries 70,000 to 95,000 clones, roughly 93% recorded once. This sample comprised PBMCs, obtained before any cancer treatment. The receptors originated from a woman aged 40-75 years with stage II squamous cell lung carcinoma. Each CDR3 is given without its conserved first and last residue.

v_call: TRBV28
j_call: TRBJ1-5
cdr3_aa: ASRRIRGSNQPQH

v_call: TRBV7-2
j_call: TRBJ1-5
cdr3_aa: ASSPRVGQPQH

v_call: TRBV7-6
j_call: TRBJ2-1
cdr3_aa: ASSLNTGNEQF

v_call: TRBV28
j_call: TRBJ1-2
cdr3_aa: ASSEGIGYT

v_call: TRBV7-6
j_call: TRBJ2-2
cdr3_aa: ASSSNPTGELF

v_call: TRBV25-1
j_call: TRBJ2-7
cdr3_aa: ASSGRASPWYEQY

v_call: TRBV5-4
j_call: TRBJ2-7
cdr3_aa: ASSRDRGMYEQY

v_call: TRBV5-1
j_call: TRBJ1-1
cdr3_aa: ASSRGQGQNTEAF

v_call: TRBV5-4
j_call: TRBJ1-2
cdr3_aa: ASSLDPLANYGYT

v_call: TRBV2
j_call: TRBJ2-2
cdr3_aa: ASRKRSNTGELF

v_call: TRBV6-4
j_call: TRBJ2-3
cdr3_aa: ASSDSLPGDTQY

v_call: TRBV30
j_call: TRBJ2-7
cdr3_aa: AWGTGFHEQY

v_call: TRBV30
j_call: TRBJ2-7
cdr3_aa: AWKPTLYEQY

v_call: TRBV6-1
j_call: TRBJ1-1
cdr3_aa: ASRGTGRTEAF

v_call: TRBV6-5
j_call: TRBJ1-1
cdr3_aa: ASSYSVNIGVDEAF

v_call: TRBV5-1
j_call: TRBJ2-4
cdr3_aa: ASSQHQMAGIQY

v_call: TRBV27
j_call: TRBJ1-1
cdr3_aa: ASSFKANTEAF

v_call: TRBV7-9
j_call: TRBJ1-5
cdr3_aa: ASSLWGKEPQH

v_call: TRBV5-6
j_call: TRBJ1-1
cdr3_aa: ASSLFRISGTNTEAF

v_call: TRBV7-9
j_call: TRBJ2-7
cdr3_aa: ASSPDQMMDEQY

v_call: TRBV4-1
j_call: TRBJ2-7
cdr3_aa: ASSQDPGQSYEQY

v_call: TRBV5-4
j_call: TRBJ1-1
cdr3_aa: ASSRRKNTEAF

v_call: TRBV6-5
j_call: TRBJ1-1
cdr3_aa: ASSGTGRSEAF

v_call: TRBV5-1
j_call: TRBJ1-2
cdr3_aa: ASSQKTGGYGYT

v_call: TRBV5-4
j_call: TRBJ1-4
cdr3_aa: ASSPPGGNEKLF

v_call: TRBV7-8
j_call: TRBJ1-1
cdr3_aa: ASSPYRVTNTEAF

v_call: TRBV29-1
j_call: TRBJ1-2
cdr3_aa: SVGGERLYGYT

v_call: TRBV10-3
j_call: TRBJ1-1
cdr3_aa: AISDRGLAEAF

v_call: TRBV28
j_call: TRBJ2-1
cdr3_aa: ASSPTNRGNEQF

v_call: TRBV30
j_call: TRBJ1-1
cdr3_aa: AWTQGKIAF

v_call: TRBV14
j_call: TRBJ2-7
cdr3_aa: ASSEGGVYYEQY

v_call: TRBV10-3
j_call: TRBJ2-1
cdr3_aa: AIRAGGQVDEQF

v_call: TRBV18
j_call: TRBJ2-6
cdr3_aa: ASSQTVPGANVLT

v_call: TRBV29-1
j_call: TRBJ1-1
cdr3_aa: SVDPGVGHAEAF

v_call: TRBV5-1
j_call: TRBJ1-6
cdr3_aa: ASSPRQGASYNSPLH

v_call: TRBV7-9
j_call: TRBJ2-2
cdr3_aa: ASRPPDRGTGELF

v_call: TRBV2
j_call: TRBJ2-7
cdr3_aa: ASAEIRQVGEQY

v_call: TRBV29-1
j_call: TRBJ1-4
cdr3_aa: SVGEGFAQKLF

v_call: TRBV25-1
j_call: TRBJ1-4
cdr3_aa: ASQGQAEEKLF

v_call: TRBV4-1
j_call: TRBJ2-1
cdr3_aa: ASSQGLAAINEQF

v_call: TRBV2
j_call: TRBJ1-1
cdr3_aa: ASGTDAF

v_call: TRBV4-1
j_call: TRBJ1-1
cdr3_aa: ASSPHSRGARNTEAF

v_call: TRBV21-1
j_call: TRBJ2-3
cdr3_aa: ASSKLPTSGLTDTQY

v_call: TRBV28
j_call: TRBJ1-1
cdr3_aa: ASSSIPSLTGEAF

v_call: TRBV28
j_call: TRBJ1-2
cdr3_aa: ASSPTPSDYGYT

v_call: TRBV30
j_call: TRBJ2-1
cdr3_aa: AWSAFELAGGPVSYNEQF

v_call: TRBV29-1
j_call: TRBJ2-3
cdr3_aa: SVPVGDTQY

v_call: TRBV5-4
j_call: TRBJ2-1
cdr3_aa: ASRPGTASYNEQF